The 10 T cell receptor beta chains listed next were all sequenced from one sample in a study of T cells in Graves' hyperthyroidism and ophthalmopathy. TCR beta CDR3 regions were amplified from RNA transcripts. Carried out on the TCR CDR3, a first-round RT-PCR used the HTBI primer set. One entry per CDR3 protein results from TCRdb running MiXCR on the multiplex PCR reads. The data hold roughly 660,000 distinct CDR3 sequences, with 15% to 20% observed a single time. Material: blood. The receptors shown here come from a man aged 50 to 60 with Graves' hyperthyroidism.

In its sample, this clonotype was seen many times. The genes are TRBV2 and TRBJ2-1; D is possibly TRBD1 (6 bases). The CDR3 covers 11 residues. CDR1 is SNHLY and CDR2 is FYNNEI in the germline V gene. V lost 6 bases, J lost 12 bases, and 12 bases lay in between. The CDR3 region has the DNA TGTGCCAGCAGGTTCCGGGACACGCAGTTCTTC. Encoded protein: CASRFRDTQFF. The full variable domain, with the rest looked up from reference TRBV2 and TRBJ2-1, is EPEVTQTPSHQVTQMGQEVILRCVPISNHLYFYWYRQILGQKVEFLVSFYNNEISEKSEIFDDQFSVERPDGSNFTLKIRSTKLEDSAMYFCASRFRDTQFFGPGTRLTVL.

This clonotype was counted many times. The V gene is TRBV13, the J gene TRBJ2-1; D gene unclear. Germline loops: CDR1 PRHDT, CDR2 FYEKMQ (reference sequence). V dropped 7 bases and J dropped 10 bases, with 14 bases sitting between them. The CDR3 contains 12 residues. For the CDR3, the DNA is TGTGCCAGCACCCTAGGGCTCGAGGAGCAGTTCTTC. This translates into CASTLGLEEQFF.

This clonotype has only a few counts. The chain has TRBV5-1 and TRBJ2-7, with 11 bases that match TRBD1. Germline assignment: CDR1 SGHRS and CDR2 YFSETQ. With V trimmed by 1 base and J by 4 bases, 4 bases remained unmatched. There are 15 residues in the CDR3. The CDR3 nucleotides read TGCGCCAGCAGCTTGTGGACAGGGGGCCTGTACGAGCAGTACTTC. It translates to CASSLWTGGLYEQYF. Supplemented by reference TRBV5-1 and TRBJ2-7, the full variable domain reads KAGVTQTPRYLIKTRGQQVTLSCSPISGHRSVSWYQQTPGQGLQFLFEYFSETQRNKGNFPGRFSGRQFSNSRSEMNVSTLELGDSALYLCASSLWTGGLYEQYFGPGTRLTVT.

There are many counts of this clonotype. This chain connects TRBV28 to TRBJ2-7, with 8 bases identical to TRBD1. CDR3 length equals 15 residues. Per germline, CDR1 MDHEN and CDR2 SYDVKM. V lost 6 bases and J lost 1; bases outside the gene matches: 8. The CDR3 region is CASRPLRGLSYEQYF. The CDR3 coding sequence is TGTGCCAGCAGGCCCCTCAGGGGGCTATCCTACGAGCAGTACTTC.

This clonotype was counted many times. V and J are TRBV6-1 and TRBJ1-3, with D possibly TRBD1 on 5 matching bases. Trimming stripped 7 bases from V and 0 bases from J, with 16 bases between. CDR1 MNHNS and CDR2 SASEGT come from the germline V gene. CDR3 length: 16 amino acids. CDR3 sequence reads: CASTYTDTYSGNTIYF. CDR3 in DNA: TGTGCCAGCACCTACACGGACACATACTCTGGAAACACCATATATTTT.

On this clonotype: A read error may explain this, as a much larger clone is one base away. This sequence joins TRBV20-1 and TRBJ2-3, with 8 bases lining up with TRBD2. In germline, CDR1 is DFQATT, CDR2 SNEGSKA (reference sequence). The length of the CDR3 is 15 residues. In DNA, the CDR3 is TGCAGTGCTAGAGATCCCGGCGGGAGGATAGATACGCGGTATTTT. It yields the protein CSARDPGGRIDTRYF.

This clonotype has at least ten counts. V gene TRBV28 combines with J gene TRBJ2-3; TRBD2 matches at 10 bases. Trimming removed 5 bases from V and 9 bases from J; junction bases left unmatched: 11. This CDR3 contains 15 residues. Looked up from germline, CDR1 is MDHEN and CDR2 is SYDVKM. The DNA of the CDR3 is TGTGCCAGCAGTCGAGCGGGAGGGCGTTTTGAGACGCAGTATTTT. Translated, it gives CASSRAGGRFETQYF.

CDR3: CASSFSEGYTSYEQYF. In nucleotides, the CDR3 is TGTGCCAGCAGTTTTTCCGAGGGATACACTTCCTACGAGCAGTACTTC. The gene calls are TRBV12-3 or TRBV12-4 and TRBJ2-7; D might be TRBD2 (5 bases). The CDR3 spans 16 residues. Trimming removed 3 bases at V and 1 base at J, with 16 bases between.

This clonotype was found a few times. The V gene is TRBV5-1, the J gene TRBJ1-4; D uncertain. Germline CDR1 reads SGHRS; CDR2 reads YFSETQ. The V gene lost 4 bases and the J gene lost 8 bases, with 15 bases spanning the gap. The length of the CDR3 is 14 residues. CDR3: CASSPRGLGEKLFF. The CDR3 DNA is TGCGCCAGCAGCCCGCGAGGGCTTGGGGAAAAACTGTTTTTT.

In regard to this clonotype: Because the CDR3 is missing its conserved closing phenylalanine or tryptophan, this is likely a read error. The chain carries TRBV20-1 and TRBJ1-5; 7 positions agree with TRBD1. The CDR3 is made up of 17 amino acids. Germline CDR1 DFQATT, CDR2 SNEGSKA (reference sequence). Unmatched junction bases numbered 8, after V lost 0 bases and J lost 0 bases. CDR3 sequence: CSARDRGQPYSNQPQHC. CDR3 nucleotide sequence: TGCAGTGCTAGAGATCGGGGACAGCCATATAGCAATCAGCCCCAGCATTGT.